The 5 T cell receptor beta chains given below trace back to one sample, sequenced in a study of blood T cell repertoires in COVID-19. Clones were read by immunoSEQ multiplex PCR, and TCRdb kept only the in-frame ones, dropping some. The repertoire holds 200,000 to 250,000 clones, with approximately 85% as singletons. The source material was PBMCs or T cells enriched from blood (not recorded which). Receptors were obtained from a woman aged 45 to 65 with acute COVID-19.

This clone appeared a few times. V is TRBV2 and J is TRBJ2-5, with D unresolved. The V end was cut by 5 bases, the J end by 4 bases, with 11 bases between. Germline CDR1 reads SNHLY; CDR2 reads FYNNEI. This CDR3 is 13 amino acids long. CDR3 amino acids: CASSNLETETQYF. In DNA form, the CDR3 reads TGTGCCAGCAGTAACCTAGAGACAGAGACCCAGTACTTC.

The chain combines TRBV18 with TRBJ1-3, with D uncertain. V gave up 5 bases and J gave up 2 bases, with 16 bases separating them. The CDR3 consists of 16 residues. Germline V lookup: CDR1 KGHSH, CDR2 LQKENI. Here the CDR3 reads CASSTGQVAAGNTIYF. DNA of the CDR3: TGTGCCAGCTCAACCGGCCAGGTAGCGGCTGGAAACACCATATATTTT.

In its sample, this clone was seen once. The rearrangement joins TRBV7-2 to TRBJ1-2; D possibly corresponds to TRBD1 (5 bases). This CDR3 has 15 residues. Germline lookup yields CDR1 SGHTA and CDR2 FQGNSA. With 5 bases removed from V and 4 bases from J, the gap between germline ends came to 17 bases. The CDR3 here is CASSRGALPGYGYTF. CDR3 sequence (DNA): TGTGCCAGCAGCCGTGGGGCCCTACCGGGCTATGGCTACACCTTC.

This clone was recorded a few times. The chain couples TRBV4-1 to TRBJ2-1; weak D call: TRBD2 (6 bases). The CDR3 extends over 17 amino acids. In germline, CDR1 is MGHRA, CDR2 YSYEKL. Trimming left V 0 bases short and J 0 bases short, with 12 bases between. In nucleotides, the CDR3 is TGCGCCAGCAGCCAAGAGTCTGGACTAACCTCCTACAATGAGCAGTTCTTC. Residues: CASSQESGLTSYNEQFF.

In this sample, this clone turned up once. The gene calls are TRBV5-1 and TRBJ2-3; D gene ambiguous. The CDR3 contains 13 residues. V lost 1 base and J 4 bases, leaving 7 bases between the germline ends. Germline CDR1 reads SGHRS; CDR2 reads YFSETQ. The CDR3 coding sequence is TGCGCCAGCAGCTTGTCTGGGCCAGATACGCAGTATTTT. Protein sequence: CASSLSGPDTQYF. The variable domain in full, with the rest retrieved from reference TRBV5-1 and TRBJ2-3, is KAGVTQTPRYLIKTRGQQVTLSCSPISGHRSVSWYQQTPGQGLQFLFEYFSETQRNKGNFPGRFSGRQFSNSRSEMNVSTLELGDSALYLCASSLSGPDTQYFGPGTRLTVL.